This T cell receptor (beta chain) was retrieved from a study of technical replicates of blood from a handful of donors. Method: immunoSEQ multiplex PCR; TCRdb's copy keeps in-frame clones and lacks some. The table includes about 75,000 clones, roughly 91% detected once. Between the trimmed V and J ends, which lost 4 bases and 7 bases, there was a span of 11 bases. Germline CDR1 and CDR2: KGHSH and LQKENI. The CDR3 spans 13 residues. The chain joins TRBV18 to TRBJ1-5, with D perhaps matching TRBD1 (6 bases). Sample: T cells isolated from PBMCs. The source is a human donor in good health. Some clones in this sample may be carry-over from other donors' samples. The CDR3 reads CASSRTDRQPQHF. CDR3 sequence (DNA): TGTGCCAGCTCACGGACGGACAGACAGCCCCAGCATTTT.